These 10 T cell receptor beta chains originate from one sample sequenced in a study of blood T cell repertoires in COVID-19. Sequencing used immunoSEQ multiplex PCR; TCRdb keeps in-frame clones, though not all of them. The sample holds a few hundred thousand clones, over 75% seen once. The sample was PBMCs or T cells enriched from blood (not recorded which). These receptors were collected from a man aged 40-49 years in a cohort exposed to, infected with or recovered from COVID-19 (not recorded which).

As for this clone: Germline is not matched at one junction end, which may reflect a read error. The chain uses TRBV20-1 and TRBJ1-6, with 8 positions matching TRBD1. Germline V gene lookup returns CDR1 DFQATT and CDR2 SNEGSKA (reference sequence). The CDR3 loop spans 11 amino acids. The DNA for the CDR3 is TGCAGTGCTAGGGAGGCCAGGGGGCCTGTTTTT. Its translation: CSAREARGPVF.

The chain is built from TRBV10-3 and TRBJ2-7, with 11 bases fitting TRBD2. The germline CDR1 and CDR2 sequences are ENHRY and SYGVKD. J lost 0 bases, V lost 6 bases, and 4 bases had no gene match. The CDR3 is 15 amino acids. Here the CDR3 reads CAISSLAGVSYEQYF. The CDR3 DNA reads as TGTGCCATCAGCTCACTAGCGGGAGTCTCCTACGAGCAGTACTTC.

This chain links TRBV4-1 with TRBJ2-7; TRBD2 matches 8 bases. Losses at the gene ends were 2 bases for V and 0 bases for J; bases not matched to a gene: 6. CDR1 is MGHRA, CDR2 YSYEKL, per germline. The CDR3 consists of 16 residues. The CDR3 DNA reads TGCGCCAGCAGCCAAAACGTACTAGCGGTCTCCTACGAGCAGTACTTC. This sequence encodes CASSQNVLAVSYEQYF.

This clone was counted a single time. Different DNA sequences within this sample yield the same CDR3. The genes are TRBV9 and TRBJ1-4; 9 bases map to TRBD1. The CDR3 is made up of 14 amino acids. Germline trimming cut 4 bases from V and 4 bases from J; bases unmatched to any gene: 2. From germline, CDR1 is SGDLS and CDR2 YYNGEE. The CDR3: CASSLGQGNEKLFF. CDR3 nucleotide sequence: TGTGCCAGCAGCTTGGGACAGGGTAATGAAAAACTGTTTTTT. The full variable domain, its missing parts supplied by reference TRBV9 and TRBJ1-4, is DSGVTQTPKHLITATGQRVTLRCSPRSGDLSVYWYQQSLDQGLQFLIQYYNGEERAKGNILERFSAQQFPDLHSELNLSSLELGDSALYFCASSLGQGNEKLFFGSGTQLSVL.

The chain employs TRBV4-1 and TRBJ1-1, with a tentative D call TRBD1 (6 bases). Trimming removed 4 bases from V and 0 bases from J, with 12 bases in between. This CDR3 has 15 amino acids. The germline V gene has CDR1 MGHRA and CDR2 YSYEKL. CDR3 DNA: TGCGCCAGCAGCCTCGGACAGTTCATGAACACTGAAGCTTTCTTT. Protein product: CASSLGQFMNTEAFF.

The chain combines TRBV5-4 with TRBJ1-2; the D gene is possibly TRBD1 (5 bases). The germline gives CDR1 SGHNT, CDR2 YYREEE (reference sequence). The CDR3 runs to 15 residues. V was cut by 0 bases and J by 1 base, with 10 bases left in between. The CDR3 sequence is CASSLAGPNNYGYTF. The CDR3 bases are TGTGCCAGCAGCTTGGCAGGGCCGAATAACTATGGCTACACCTTC. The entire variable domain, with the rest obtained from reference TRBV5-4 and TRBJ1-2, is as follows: ETGVTQSPTHLIKTRGQQVTLRCSSQSGHNTVSWYQQALGQGPQFIFQYYREEENGRGNFPPRFSGLQFPNYSSELNVNALELDDSALYLCASSLAGPNNYGYTFGSGTRLTVV.

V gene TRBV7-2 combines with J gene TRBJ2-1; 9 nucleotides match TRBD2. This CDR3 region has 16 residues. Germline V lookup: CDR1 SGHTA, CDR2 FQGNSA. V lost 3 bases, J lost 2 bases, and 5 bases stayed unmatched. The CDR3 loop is CASSFSAGGTYNEQFF. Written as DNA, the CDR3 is TGTGCCAGCAGCTTTTCAGCGGGAGGCACCTACAATGAGCAGTTCTTC.

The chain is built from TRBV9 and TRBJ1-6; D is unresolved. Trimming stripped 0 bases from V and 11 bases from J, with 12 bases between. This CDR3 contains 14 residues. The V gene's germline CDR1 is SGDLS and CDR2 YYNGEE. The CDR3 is CASSVGSKDTPLHF. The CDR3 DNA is TGTGCCAGCAGCGTAGGATCCAAAGACACACCCCTCCACTTT. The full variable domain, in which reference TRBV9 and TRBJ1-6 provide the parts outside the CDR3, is DSGVTQTPKHLITATGQRVTLRCSPRSGDLSVYWYQQSLDQGLQFLIQYYNGEERAKGNILERFSAQQFPDLHSELNLSSLELGDSALYFCASSVGSKDTPLHFGNGTRLTVT.

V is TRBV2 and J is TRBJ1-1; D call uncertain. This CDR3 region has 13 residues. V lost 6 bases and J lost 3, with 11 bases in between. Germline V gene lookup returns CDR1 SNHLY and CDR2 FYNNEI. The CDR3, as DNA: TGTGCCAGCAGGGGAGGCGGGTACACTGAAGCTTTCTTT. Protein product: CASRGGGYTEAFF.

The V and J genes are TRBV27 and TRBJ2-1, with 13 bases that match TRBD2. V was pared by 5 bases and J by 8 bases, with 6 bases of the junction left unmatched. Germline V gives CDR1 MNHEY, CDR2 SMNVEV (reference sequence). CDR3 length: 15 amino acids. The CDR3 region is CASSGLAGVSDEQFF. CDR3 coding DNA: TGTGCCAGCAGTGGACTAGCGGGAGTTTCGGATGAGCAGTTCTTC.